This T cell receptor beta chain was sequenced during a study of tumor-infiltrating lymphocytes in primary liver carcinoma. The CDR3 contains 16 residues. Germline V gene lookup returns CDR1 MNHEY and CDR2 SVGAGI. The roughly 20-34 mg bulk tissue piece was not sorted before simultaneous RNA and DNA extraction. Turning to this clonotype: One junction end does not reproduce the germline sequence, and a read error may be involved.

Synthesis of TCR beta cDNA was carried out from about 0.55 ug total RNA with a constant-region primer. Library construction for TCR beta comprised three nested multiplex PCR rounds performed with slightly modified ARM-PCR. A C-beta reverse primer and TRBV1-TRBV30 forward primers served in each of the first two PCR rounds, at 9 to 11 cycles apiece. In TCRdb, the multiplex PCR reads were re-called with MiXCR into one record per CDR3 protein. There are 75,000 to 80,000 distinct CDR3 sequences in the sample; approximately 69% occur only once, and 26% lies in the top ten. The sequencing input was tumor-adjacent normal liver tissue. This clonotype originated in a man aged 40-55 years with primary liver carcinoma and hepatitis B virus infection. The genes are TRBV6-5 and TRBJ2-2, with D tentatively TRBD2 (6 bases). In DNA, the CDR3 is TGTGCCTGCAGTCACTACGGACGGGAGATCACCGGGGAGCTGTTTTTT. This translates into CACSHYGREITGELFF.